One and the same sample provided the 13 T cell receptor beta chains below, sequenced in a study of blood T cell repertoires in COVID-19. Some clones are missing from TCRdb's copy, which holds only in-frame ones; the method was immunoSEQ multiplex PCR. The sample gives about 380,000 clones, roughly 91% of which show up once; roughly 1.2% is in the top ten. The sequenced sample was PBMCs or T cells enriched from blood (not recorded which). These receptors originate from a woman aged 18-29 years who had recovered from COVID-19.

Only one count was recorded for this clone. V and J are TRBV3-1 (or the pseudogene TRBV3-2) and TRBJ2-2, with 10 bases fitting TRBD1. Germline trimming cut 0 bases from V and 1 base from J; bases unmatched to any gene: 5. The CDR3 is 18 residues long. Germline assignment: CDR1 LGHDT and CDR2 YNNKEL (reference sequence). CDR3 bases: TGTGCCAGCAGCCAAGATACGGGACAGGGGTGGAACACCGGGGAGCTGTTTTTT. Translating it yields CASSQDTGQGWNTGELFF.

The chain uses TRBV13 and TRBJ1-1; no clear D. The V gene's germline CDR1 is PRHDT and CDR2 FYEKMQ (reference sequence). The V and J ends lost 3 bases and 4 bases respectively, with 3 bases between them. The CDR3 has 11 amino acids. CDR3 nucleotides: TGTGCCAGCAGCTTTCGCACTGAAGCTTTCTTT. Amino acids: CASSFRTEAFF.

For the CDR3, the DNA is TGTGCCAGCAGTTACTTGACCCGACAGAATGGCTACACCTTC. Protein product: CASSYLTRQNGYTF. The chain couples TRBV6-2 or TRBV6-3 to TRBJ1-2; D is possibly TRBD1 (5 bases). Germline V lookup: CDR1 MNHEY, CDR2 SVGEGT. The CDR3 runs to 14 residues. The V end lost 1 base, the J end lost 6 bases, and 12 bases lay between the germline ends.

The gene calls are TRBV10-3 and TRBJ2-7; 9 nucleotides line up with TRBD1. The J segment lost 4 bases and the V segment lost 11 bases, leaving 9 bases of the junction unmatched. The length of the CDR3 is 13 residues. CDR1 is ENHRY and CDR2 is SYGVKD in the germline V gene. CDR3 sequence reads: CAALPDRGYEQYF. The DNA for the CDR3 is TGTGCCGCCCTACCAGACAGGGGGTACGAGCAGTACTTC.

The chain employs TRBV7-8 and TRBJ1-6, with D tentatively TRBD1 (5 bases). Germline V gene data show CDR1 as SGHVS and CDR2 as FQNEAQ. This CDR3 spans 14 amino acids. Trimming left V 3 bases short and J 6 bases short, with 9 bases between. The CDR3: CASSFRGSNSPLHF. Here the CDR3 DNA reads TGTGCCAGCAGCTTCCGGGGGAGTAATTCACCCCTCCACTTT. Together with reference TRBV7-8 and TRBJ1-6, the CDR3 gives the full variable domain: GAGVSQSPRYKVAKRGQDVALRCDPISGHVSLFWYQQALGQGPEFLTYFQNEAQLDKSGLPSDRFFAERPEGSVSTLKIQRTQQEDSAVYLCASSFRGSNSPLHFGNGTRLTVT.

In DNA, the CDR3 is TGTGCCAGCAGCGATAACAGGGGCCCACGCCAGCCCCAGCATTTT. Protein sequence: CASSDNRGPRQPQHF. The rearrangement joins TRBV7-2 to TRBJ1-5, with TRBD1 identical over 7 bases. Germline CDR1 reads SGHTA; CDR2 reads FQGNSA. The CDR3 has 15 amino acids. The trim removed 5 bases at V and 7 bases at J, leaving 11 bases unmatched. Based on the CDR3 plus reference TRBV7-2 and TRBJ1-5, the full variable domain is GAGVSQSPSNKVTEKGKDVELRCDPISGHTALYWYRQSLGQGLEFLIYFQGNSAPDKSGLPSDRFSAERTGGSVSTLTIQRTQQEDSAVYLCASSDNRGPRQPQHFGDGTRLSIL.

J is TRBJ1-5 and V is TRBV5-1; possible D gene TRBD1, 5 bases. The CDR3 is 13 amino acids. Germline values: CDR1 SGHRS, CDR2 YFSETQ. V was shortened by 0 bases and J by 11 bases, with 12 bases between the two germline ends. The CDR3 loop is CASSLGQGLAQHF. CDR3 DNA sequence: TGCGCCAGCAGCTTGGGTCAGGGATTGGCCCAGCATTTT.

The chain is built from TRBV30 and TRBJ2-2; D perhaps matches TRBD2 (7 bases). The V end lost 2 bases, the J end lost 3 bases, and 19 bases lay between the germline ends. CDR3 length equals 17 residues. Germline V gene data show CDR1 as GTSNPN and CDR2 as SVGIG (reference sequence). CDR3 DNA sequence: TGTGCCTGGAGTCCCAGGTTGGGGGGGCTTGACACCGGGGAGCTGTTTTTT. Translated, it gives CAWSPRLGGLDTGELFF.

The chain uses TRBV19 and TRBJ1-2; D remains unclear. Germline V gene sequence: CDR1 LNHDA, CDR2 SQIVND (reference sequence). V was shortened by 6 bases and J by 6 bases, with 5 bases between the two germline ends. This CDR3 contains 10 residues. DNA for the CDR3: TGTGCCAGTAGGGGCGATGGCTACACCTTC. This encodes CASRGDGYTF. The whole variable domain, filled in from reference TRBV19 and TRBJ1-2, reads DGGITQSPKYLFRKEGQNVTLSCEQNLNHDAMYWYRQDPGQGLRLIYYSQIVNDFQKGDIAEGYSVSREKKESFPLTVTSAQKNPTAFYLCASRGDGYTFGSGTRLTVV.

CDR3 nucleotide sequence: TGTGCCAGCAGCTTAGTTAAGCTAGCGGGGGTATCTTCCCACGAGCAGTACTTC. Protein product: CASSLVKLAGVSSHEQYF. The genes are TRBV7-2 and TRBJ2-7, with 10 bases lining up with TRBD2. Germline loops: CDR1 SGHTA, CDR2 FQGNSA. The CDR3 consists of 18 residues. V lost 1 base to trimming and J lost 5 bases; unmatched junction nucleotides: 14.

The V gene is TRBV12-3 or TRBV12-4, the J gene TRBJ2-1, with 7 bases matching TRBD1. This CDR3 is 11 amino acids long. Unmatched junction bases numbered 2, after V lost 6 bases and J lost 9 bases. In DNA form, the CDR3 reads TGTGCCAGCAGCACAGGGGTTGAGCAGTTCTTC. Its translation is CASSTGVEQFF.

The gene calls are TRBV11-2 and TRBJ2-7, with D perhaps matching TRBD1 (5 bases). Germline CDR1 reads SGHAT; CDR2 reads FQNNGV. V was cut by 8 bases and J by 5 bases, with 22 bases left in between. The CDR3 loop spans 15 amino acids. CDR3 coding DNA: TGTGCCAGCGACAATAGGGGCAGGTTTAGGAACGAGCAGTACTTC. Its translation: CASDNRGRFRNEQYF.

CDR3 bases: TGCGCCAGCAGCCACGAACAGGGATCCTACGAGCAGTACTTC. The encoded protein is CASSHEQGSYEQYF. The chain recombines TRBV4-1 with TRBJ2-7; TRBD1 might be the D (6 bases). The germline V and J ends were trimmed by 3 bases and 1 base, with 10 bases remaining between them. Germline CDR1 is MGHRA and CDR2 is YSYEKL. The CDR3 spans 14 residues.